This T cell receptor beta chain originates from a study of metastatic and nonmetastatic thyroid tumors. Overall study context: Malignant thyroid and benign thyroid patients provided blood and tumor or nodule tissue whose repertoires were compared.

This clone came up many times. Germline V gene lookup returns CDR1 SNHLY and CDR2 FYNNEI. This CDR3 is 11 amino acids long. Deletions cut 6 bases from V and 7 bases from J, with 6 bases between. TCRdb re-clonotyped the PCR reads via MiXCR. This table holds some 64,000 clones, 4% to 4.5% found once. Patients had received no treatment of any kind before thyroid surgery. The sequence came from a female donor with papillary thyroid cancer or a benign thyroid nodule (not recorded which). Some clones in this sample may be carry-over from other donors' samples. Sequencing was done on a sample of blood. The chain employs TRBV2 and TRBJ2-2; D gene ambiguous. The CDR3 DNA sequence: TGTGCCAGCAGAGTTGGCGGGGAGCTGTTTTTT. Amino acid sequence: CASRVGGELFF.